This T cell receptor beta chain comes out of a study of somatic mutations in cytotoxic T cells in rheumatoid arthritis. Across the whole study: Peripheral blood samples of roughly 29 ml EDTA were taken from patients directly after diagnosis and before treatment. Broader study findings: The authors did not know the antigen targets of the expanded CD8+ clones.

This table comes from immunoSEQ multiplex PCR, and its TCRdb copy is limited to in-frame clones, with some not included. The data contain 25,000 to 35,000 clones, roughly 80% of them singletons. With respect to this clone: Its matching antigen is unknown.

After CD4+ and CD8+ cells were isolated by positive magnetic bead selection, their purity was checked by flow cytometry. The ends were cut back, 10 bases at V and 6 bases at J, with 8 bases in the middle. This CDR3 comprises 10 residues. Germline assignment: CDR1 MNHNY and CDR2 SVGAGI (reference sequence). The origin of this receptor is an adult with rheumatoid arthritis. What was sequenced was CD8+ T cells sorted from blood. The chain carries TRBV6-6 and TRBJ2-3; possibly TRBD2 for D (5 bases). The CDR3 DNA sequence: TGTGCCATTGGGAGCGATACGCAGTATTTT. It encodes CAIGSDTQYF.